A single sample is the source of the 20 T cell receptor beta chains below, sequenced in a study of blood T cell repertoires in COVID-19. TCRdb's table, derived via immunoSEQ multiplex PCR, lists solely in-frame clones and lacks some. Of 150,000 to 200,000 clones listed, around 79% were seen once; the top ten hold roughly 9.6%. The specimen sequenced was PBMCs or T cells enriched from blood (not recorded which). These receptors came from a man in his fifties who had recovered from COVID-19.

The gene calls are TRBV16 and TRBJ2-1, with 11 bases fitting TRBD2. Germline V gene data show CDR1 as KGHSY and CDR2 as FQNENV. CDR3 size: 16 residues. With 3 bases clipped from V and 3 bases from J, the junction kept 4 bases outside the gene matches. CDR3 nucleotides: TGTGCCAGCAGCCACAGCGGGACTAGCGGCTACAATGAGCAGTTCTTC. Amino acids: CASSHSGTSGYNEQFF.

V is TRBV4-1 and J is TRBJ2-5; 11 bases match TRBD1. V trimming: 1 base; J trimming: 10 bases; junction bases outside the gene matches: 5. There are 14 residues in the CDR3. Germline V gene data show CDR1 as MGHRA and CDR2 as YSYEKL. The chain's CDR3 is CASSQVRTGGFQYF. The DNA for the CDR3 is TGCGCCAGCAGCCAAGTCCGGACAGGGGGCTTCCAGTACTTC.

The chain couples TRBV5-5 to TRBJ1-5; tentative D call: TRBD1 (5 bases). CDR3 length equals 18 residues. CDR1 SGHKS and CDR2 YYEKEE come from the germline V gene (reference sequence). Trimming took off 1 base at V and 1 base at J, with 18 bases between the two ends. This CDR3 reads CASSLQIGQGGSNQPQHF. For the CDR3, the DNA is TGTGCCAGCAGCTTGCAAATAGGGCAGGGAGGGAGCAATCAGCCCCAGCATTTT.

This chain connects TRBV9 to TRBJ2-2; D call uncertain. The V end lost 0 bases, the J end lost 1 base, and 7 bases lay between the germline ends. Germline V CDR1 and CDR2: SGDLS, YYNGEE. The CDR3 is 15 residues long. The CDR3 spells CASSVGAGNTGELFF. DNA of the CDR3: TGTGCCAGCAGCGTAGGGGCAGGGAACACCGGGGAGCTGTTTTTT.

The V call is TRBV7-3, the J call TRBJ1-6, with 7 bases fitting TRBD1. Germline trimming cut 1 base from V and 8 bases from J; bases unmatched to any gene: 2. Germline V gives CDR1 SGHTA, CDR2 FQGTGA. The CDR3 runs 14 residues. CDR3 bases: TGTGCCAGCAGCTTAAGACAGGGAGATTCACCCCTCCACTTT. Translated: CASSLRQGDSPLHF.

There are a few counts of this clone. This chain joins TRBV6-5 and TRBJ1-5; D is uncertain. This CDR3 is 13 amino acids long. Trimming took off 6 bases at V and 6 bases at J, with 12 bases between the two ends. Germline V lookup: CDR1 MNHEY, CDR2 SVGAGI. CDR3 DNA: TGTGCCAGCAGCGCCTCGGTCGGTCAGCCCCAGCATTTT. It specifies CASSASVGQPQHF.

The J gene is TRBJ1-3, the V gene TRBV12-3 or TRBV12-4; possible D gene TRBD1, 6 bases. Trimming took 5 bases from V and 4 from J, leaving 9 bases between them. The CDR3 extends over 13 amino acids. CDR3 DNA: TGTGCCAGCAGTACCGGACAGGGAAACACCATATATTTT. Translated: CASSTGQGNTIYF.

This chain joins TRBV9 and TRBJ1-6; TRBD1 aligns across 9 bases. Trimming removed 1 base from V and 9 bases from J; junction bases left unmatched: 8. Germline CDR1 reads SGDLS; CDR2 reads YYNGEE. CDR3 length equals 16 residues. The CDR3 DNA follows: TGTGCCAGCAGCGTAACGGGTACAGGGGGCGGTTCACCCCTCCACTTT. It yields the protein CASSVTGTGGGSPLHF.

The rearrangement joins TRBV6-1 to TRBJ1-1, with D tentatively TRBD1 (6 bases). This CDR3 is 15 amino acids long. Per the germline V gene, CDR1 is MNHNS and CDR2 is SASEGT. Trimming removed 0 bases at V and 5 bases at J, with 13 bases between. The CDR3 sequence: CASSEAGTRDTEAFF. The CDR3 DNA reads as TGTGCCAGCAGTGAAGCGGGGACAAGAGATACTGAAGCTTTCTTT.

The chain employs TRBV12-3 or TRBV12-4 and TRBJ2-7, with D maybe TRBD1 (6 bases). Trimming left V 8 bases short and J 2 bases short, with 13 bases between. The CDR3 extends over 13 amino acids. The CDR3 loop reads CASGPGAPYEQYF. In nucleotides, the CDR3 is TGTGCCAGCGGTCCAGGGGCCCCCTACGAGCAGTACTTC.

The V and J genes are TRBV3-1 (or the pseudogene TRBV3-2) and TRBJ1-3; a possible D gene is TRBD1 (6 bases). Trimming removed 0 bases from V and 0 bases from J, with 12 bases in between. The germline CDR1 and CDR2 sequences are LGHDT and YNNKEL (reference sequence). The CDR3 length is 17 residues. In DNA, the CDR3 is TGTGCCAGCAGCCAAGATCTGGACAGCCACTCTGGAAACACCATATATTTT. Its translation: CASSQDLDSHSGNTIYF.

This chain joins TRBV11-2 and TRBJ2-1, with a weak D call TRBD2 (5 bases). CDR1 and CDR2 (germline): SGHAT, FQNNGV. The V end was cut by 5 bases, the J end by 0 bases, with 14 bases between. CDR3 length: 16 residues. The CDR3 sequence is CASSPLAMSSYNEQFF. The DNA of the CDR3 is TGTGCCAGCAGCCCGCTAGCCATGAGCTCCTACAATGAGCAGTTCTTC.

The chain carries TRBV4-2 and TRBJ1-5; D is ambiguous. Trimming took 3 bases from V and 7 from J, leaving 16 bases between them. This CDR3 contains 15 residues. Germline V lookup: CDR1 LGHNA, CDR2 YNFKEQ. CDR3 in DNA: TGTGCCAGCAGCCAGGACCCCGAGGGAAGGCAGCCCCAGCATTTT. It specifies CASSQDPEGRQPQHF.

In nucleotides, the CDR3 is TGTGCCATCAGTGAGTCCCTAGCTCGTTCCCATGAGCAGTTCTTC. It encodes CAISESLARSHEQFF. The gene calls are TRBV10-3 and TRBJ2-1; D possibly corresponds to TRBD2 (5 bases). Germline loops: CDR1 ENHRY, CDR2 SYGVKD. V lost 0 bases and J lost 8, with 14 bases in between. This CDR3 is 15 amino acids long.

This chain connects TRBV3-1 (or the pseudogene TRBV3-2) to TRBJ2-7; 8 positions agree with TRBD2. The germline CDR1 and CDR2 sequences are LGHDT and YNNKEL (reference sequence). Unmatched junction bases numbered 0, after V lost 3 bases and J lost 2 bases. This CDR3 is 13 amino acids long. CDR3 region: CASSHGGAYEQYF. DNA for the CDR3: TGTGCCAGCAGCCACGGGGGGGCCTACGAGCAGTACTTC.

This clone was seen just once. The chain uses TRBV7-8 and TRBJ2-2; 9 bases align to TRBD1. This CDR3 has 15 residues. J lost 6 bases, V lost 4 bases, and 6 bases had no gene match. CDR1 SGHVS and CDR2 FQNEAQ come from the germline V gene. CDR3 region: CASSSGQGEAGELFF. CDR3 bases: TGTGCCAGCAGCTCGGGACAGGGTGAGGCCGGGGAGCTGTTTTTT.

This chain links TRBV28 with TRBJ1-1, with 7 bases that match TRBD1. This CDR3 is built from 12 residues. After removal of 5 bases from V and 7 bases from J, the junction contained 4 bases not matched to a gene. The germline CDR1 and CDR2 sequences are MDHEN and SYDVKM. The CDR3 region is CASSQGTVEAFF. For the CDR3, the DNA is TGTGCCAGCAGTCAGGGGACAGTTGAAGCTTTCTTT.

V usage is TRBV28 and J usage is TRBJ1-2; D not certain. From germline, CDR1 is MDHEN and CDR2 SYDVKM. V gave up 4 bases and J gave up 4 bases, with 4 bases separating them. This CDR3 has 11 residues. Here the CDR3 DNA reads TGTGCCAGCAGTTCCCGCTATGGCTACACCTTC. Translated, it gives CASSSRYGYTF.

The CDR3 reads CASSRIPGQRNTEAFF. The CDR3 nucleotides read TGTGCCAGCAGCCGGATCCCGGGACAGAGGAACACTGAAGCTTTCTTT. The chain recombines TRBV5-8 with TRBJ1-1; 7 bases map to TRBD1. Trimming cost V 4 bases and J 1 base; bases outside gene matches: 10. The germline V gene encodes CDR1 SGHTS and CDR2 YDEGEE. This CDR3 contains 16 residues.

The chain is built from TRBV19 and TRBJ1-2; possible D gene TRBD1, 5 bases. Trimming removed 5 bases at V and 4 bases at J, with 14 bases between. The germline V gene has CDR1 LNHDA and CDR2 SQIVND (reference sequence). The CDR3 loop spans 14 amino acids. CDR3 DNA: TGTGCCAGTAGTTCAGCCCAGGGAGGCTATGGCTACACCTTC. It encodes CASSSAQGGYGYTF.